The T cell receptor (beta chain) under discussion was sequenced for a study of OX40 agonist ivuxolimab in advanced cancers. Across the whole study: All patients had ivuxolimab intravenously every 2 weeks at 0.01 to 10 mg/kg.

Data came from immunoSEQ multiplex PCR; TCRdb stores just in-frame clones and leaves some out. Of 65,000 to 75,000 clones in the sample, less than 85% were seen once. As for this clone: The antigen is not known.

Samples of blood were obtained at baseline, on cycle 4 day 1, and on cycle 7 day 1. Study-wide results and limits: Partly responding patients at 0.1-3.0 mg/kg showed some of the smallest clonal expansion. Not determined was the antigen specificity of the expanded peripheral T cells.

The CDR3 length is 13 residues. The V gene lost 2 bases and the J gene lost 6 bases, with 8 bases spanning the gap. Germline values: CDR1 SGHTS, CDR2 YDEGEE. Source: CD4+ or CD8+ T cells sorted from blood, taken in a trial of the OX40 agonist ivuxolimab. V and J are TRBV5-8 and TRBJ2-2; D is uncertain. This sequence originates from an adult with an advanced solid tumor such as melanoma, head and neck, liver or kidney cancer. CDR3: CASSLRVAGELFF. The CDR3 bases are TGTGCCAGCAGCTTAAGGGTAGCCGGGGAGCTGTTTTTT. Looking up the rest from reference TRBV5-8 and TRBJ2-2 gives the full variable domain: EAGVTQSPTHLIKTRGQQATLRCSPISGHTSVYWYQQALGLGLQFLLWYDEGEERNRGNFPPRFSGRQFPNYSSELNVNALELEDSALYLCASSLRVAGELFFGEGSRLTVL.